Given below is one T cell receptor (beta chain) in context. Its antigen has not been determined. No base quality information exists; no much larger clone differs at one position. This entry belongs to a study of T cells after yellow fever vaccination (dated by TCRdb to 2018 to 2020). Turning to the overall study: The SMART-Seq v4 Ultra Low Input RNA kit was used to prepare libraries from fractions with low cell numbers. Bulk TCR alpha and beta repertoires were sequenced longitudinally to track T-cell clones before and after primary and booster YFV17D yellow fever vaccination. Blood samples were taken at several timepoints before and after primary and secondary immunization, and bulk PBMC replicates and cell subsets were isolated. The cohort comprised two healthy male donors, one aged 18 to 30 and one aged 30 to 39 years. Broader findings and caveats from the paper: After the booster, most of the clones that had expanded following primary vaccination were detected again (almost 98% of CD4 and around 87% of CD8), which suggests that memory was broadly maintained. The secondary T-cell response was weaker than the primary response but faster, peaking on day 5 instead of day 15. A small fraction of clonotypes showed up in both the CD4 and CD8 compartments, probably as a result of convergent recombination. Because only two donors were included in the study, the extent to which the findings can be generalized is limited. Computational filtering was needed because FACS-sorted repertoires could contain abundant contaminating clonotypes from the bulk population.

Synthesis of TCR cDNA relied on 5'RACE template switching, a step that introduced a universal primer site along with unique molecular identifiers. Priming for cDNA synthesis came from both the TCR alpha and TCR beta constant segments. Library amplification involved two PCR steps, and the second step added sample barcodes and sequencing adapters. Libraries were sequenced on Illumina HiSeq 2500 (2x100 bp) or NovaSeq (2x150 bp). In the authors' own workflow: Reads were demultiplexed and collapsed into UMI consensus sequences with MIGEC, and V(D)J alignment was performed with MiXCR. Clonotypes responding to the vaccine were identified with edgeR on replicate PBMC samples, with the criteria of FDR below 0.01 and a log2 fold change above 5 up to day 15. CD4 or CD8 identity was assigned to each bulk clonotype according to whether the clonotype was present at higher abundance in the sequenced CD4 repertoire or the sequenced CD8 repertoire. The public reads were reprocessed in TCRdb via fastp at Q25 and MiXCR, keeping in-frame beta chains. Each entry merges the rows of one CDR3 protein and shows their most common DNA and genes. The V and J calls, along with clone size, are taken from TCRdb and not from the paper's own processing. Counted in this sample were some 500,000 distinct CDR3 sequences; roughly 13% of them appeared once. The top ten clonotypes cover about an eighth of the sample.

Between the V and J ends, shortened by 4 bases and 5 bases respectively, the junction contains 8 bases. CDR1 and CDR2, per the germline V gene, are MNHEY and SVGEGT. The CDR3 numbers 12 residues from cysteine through phenylalanine. Only the CDR3 DNA is retained, 36 bases long and in frame from the first base. The treatment or condition label of this sample denotes: live attenuated yellow fever vaccine strain. Two biological replicates of bulk PBMCs were collected at each blood-draw timepoint. PBMCs were isolated from peripheral blood using a standard Ficoll-Paque protocol. TriZol was used to extract RNA from bulk PBMCs, from CD4 and CD8 fractions, and from dextramer-positive and dextramer-negative fractions.

This chain is built from TRBV6-2 or TRBV6-3 and TRBJ2-5; the D gene is possibly TRBD2, with 5 bases matching. The TCR sequence derives from a man aged 30 to 45 who received the YFV17D yellow fever vaccine. The sequencing here drew on PBMCs, taken on the day of the yellow fever booster vaccination. In nucleotide form, the sequence is TGTGCCAGCAGTTTGATAGCGGAGACCCAGTACTTC. This yields the protein CASSLIAETQYF.